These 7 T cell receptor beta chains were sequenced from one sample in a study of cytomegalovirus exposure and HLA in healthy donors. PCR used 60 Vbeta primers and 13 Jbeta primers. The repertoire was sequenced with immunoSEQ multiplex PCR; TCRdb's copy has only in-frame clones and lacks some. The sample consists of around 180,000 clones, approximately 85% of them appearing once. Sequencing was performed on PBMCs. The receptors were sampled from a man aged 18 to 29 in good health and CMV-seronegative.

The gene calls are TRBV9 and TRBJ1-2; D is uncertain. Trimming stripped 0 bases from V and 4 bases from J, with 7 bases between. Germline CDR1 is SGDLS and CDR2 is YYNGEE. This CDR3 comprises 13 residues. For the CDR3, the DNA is TGTGCCAGCAGCGTAGGCCGGGGCTATGGCTACACCTTC. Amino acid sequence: CASSVGRGYGYTF.

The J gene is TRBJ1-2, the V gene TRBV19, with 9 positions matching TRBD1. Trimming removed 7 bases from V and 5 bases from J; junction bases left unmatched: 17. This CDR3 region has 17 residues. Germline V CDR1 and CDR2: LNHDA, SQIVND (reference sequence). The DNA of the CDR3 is TGTGCCAGTATTTCTCGGGACAGGGCCGACAAGGGGTATGGCTACACCTTC. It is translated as CASISRDRADKGYGYTF.

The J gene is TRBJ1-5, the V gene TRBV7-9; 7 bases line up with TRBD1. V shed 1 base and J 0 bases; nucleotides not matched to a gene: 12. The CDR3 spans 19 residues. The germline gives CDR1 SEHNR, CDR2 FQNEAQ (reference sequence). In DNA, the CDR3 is TGTGCCAGCAGCTTAGGCTGGCAGGGGGAAGCAGGTAGCAATCAGCCCCAGCATTTT. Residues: CASSLGWQGEAGSNQPQHF.

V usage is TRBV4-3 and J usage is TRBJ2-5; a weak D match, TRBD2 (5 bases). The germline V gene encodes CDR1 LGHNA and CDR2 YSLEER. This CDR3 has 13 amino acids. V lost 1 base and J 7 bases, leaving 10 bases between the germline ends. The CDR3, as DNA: TGCGCCAGCAGCCAAGTCAACGGAGGGACCCAGTACTTC. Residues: CASSQVNGGTQYF.

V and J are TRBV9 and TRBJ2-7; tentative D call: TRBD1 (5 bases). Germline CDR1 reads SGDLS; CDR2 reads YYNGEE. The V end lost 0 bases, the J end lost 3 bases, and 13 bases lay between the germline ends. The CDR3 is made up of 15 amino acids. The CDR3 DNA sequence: TGTGCCAGCAGCGTAGGCGTGACAGCTCGCTACGAGCAGTACTTC. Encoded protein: CASSVGVTARYEQYF.

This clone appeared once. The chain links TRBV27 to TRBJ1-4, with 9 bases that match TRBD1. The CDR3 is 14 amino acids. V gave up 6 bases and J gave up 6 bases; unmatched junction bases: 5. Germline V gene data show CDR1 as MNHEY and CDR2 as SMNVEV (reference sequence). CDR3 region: CASRRGTGYEKLFF. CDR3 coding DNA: TGTGCCAGCAGGAGGGGGACAGGGTATGAAAAACTGTTTTTT. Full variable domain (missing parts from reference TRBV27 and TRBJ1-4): EAQVTQNPRYLITVTGKKLTVTCSQNMNHEYMSWYRQDPGLGLRQIYYSMNVEVTDKGDVPEGYKVSRKEKRNFPLILESPSPNQTSLYFCASRRGTGYEKLFFGSGTQLSVL.

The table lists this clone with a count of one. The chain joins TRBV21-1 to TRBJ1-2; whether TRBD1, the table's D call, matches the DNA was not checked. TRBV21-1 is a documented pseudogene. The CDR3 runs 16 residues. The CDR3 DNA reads TGTGCCAGCAGCAAAGCCTTCGGGACAGGGTGGGTCGGCTACACCTTC. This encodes CASSKAFGTGWVGYTF.